Listed here are 18 T cell receptor beta chains from one sample, sequenced in a study of post-analysis software for immune sequencing data. Study-wide results and limits: Comparison of patients with controls showed a handful of TRBV segments more frequent in patients, TRBV5-6, TRBV5-1 and TRBV20-1 among them.

Built from TCR beta cDNA, the libraries had unique molecular identifiers in them. TCRdb itself ran the PCR reads through MiXCR, one entry per CDR3 protein. This sample carries some 800,000 distinct CDR3 sequences, around 45% of them seen once, and the ten largest clones take around 4.7%. These receptors have no known antigen. The sample taken for sequencing was blood. These receptors all stem from a girl between 5 and 17 years old with multiple sclerosis.

This sequence joins TRBV9 and TRBJ2-5; tentative D call: TRBD2 (5 bases). The CDR3 spans 16 residues. Germline-derived CDR1 and CDR2 are SGDLS and YYNGEE. The germline V and J ends were trimmed by 0 bases and 0 bases, with 12 bases remaining between them. As DNA, the CDR3 is TGTGCCAGCAGCGTAGCGGGGTTGCAGTACCAAGAGACCCAGTACTTC. Residues: CASSVAGLQYQETQYF.

The chain's CDR3 is CASSIYSGRGETQYF. Here the CDR3 DNA reads TGTGCCAGTAGTATATATAGCGGGAGGGGAGAGACCCAGTACTTC. The genes are TRBV19 and TRBJ2-5, with 11 nucleotides matching TRBD2. The junction had 3 bases not matched to a gene; V was cut back by 2 bases and J by 4 bases. Germline V gene lookup returns CDR1 LNHDA and CDR2 SQIVND (reference sequence). The CDR3 runs to 15 residues. Using reference TRBV19 and TRBJ2-5 for the parts outside the CDR3, the full variable domain is DGGITQSPKYLFRKEGQNVTLSCEQNLNHDAMYWYRQDPGQGLRLIYYSQIVNDFQKGDIAEGYSVSREKKESFPLTVTSAQKNPTAFYLCASSIYSGRGETQYFGPGTRLLVL.

V gene TRBV30 combines with J gene TRBJ1-5, with TRBD1 matching 7 bases. The CDR3 is made up of 14 amino acids. Germline V gene data show CDR1 as GTSNPN and CDR2 as SVGIG (reference sequence). The V gene end was trimmed by 0 bases and the J gene end by 3 bases; junction bases not matched to a gene: 2. CDR3 DNA: TGTGCCTGGAGTGTAGGGACAGACAATCAGCCCCAGCATTTT. Amino acid sequence: CAWSVGTDNQPQHF.

The V and J genes are TRBV29-1 and TRBJ2-4; 7 bases line up with TRBD2. Germline loops: CDR1 SQVTM, CDR2 ANQGSEA. With V trimmed by 6 bases and J by 6 bases, 5 bases remained unmatched. The CDR3 is 12 amino acids. CDR3 nucleotides: TGCAGCGTACGGGGGGAGGGAAACATTCAGTACTTC. Translating gives CSVRGEGNIQYF.

The rearrangement links TRBV2 to TRBJ2-5, with D possibly being TRBD1 (6 bases). The J call may be incorrect, as the DNA end agrees better with TRBJ2-4. CDR3 length: 12 residues. The germline V gene encodes CDR1 SNHLY and CDR2 FYNNEI. The CDR3 protein is CASSGQGIIQYF. In DNA form, the CDR3 reads TGTGCCAGCAGTGGTCAGGGGATCATTCAGTACTTC.

The chain has TRBV7-2 and TRBJ1-2; D possibly corresponds to TRBD1 (5 bases). The V gene's germline CDR1 is SGHTA and CDR2 FQGNSA. This CDR3 is built from 13 residues. V lost 2 bases to trimming and J lost 7 bases, with 11 bases between them. The CDR3 nucleotides are TGTGCCAGCAGCTTAAGCGGGGACTTTGGCTACACCTTC. Amino acids: CASSLSGDFGYTF.

In its sample, this clonotype was seen a few times. The rearrangement uses TRBV20-1 and TRBJ2-3; 11 bases align to TRBD2. After removal of 6 bases from V and 0 bases from J, the junction contained 5 bases not matched to a gene. Germline V gene data show CDR1 as DFQATT and CDR2 as SNEGSKA (reference sequence). CDR3 size: 15 residues. Here the CDR3 DNA reads TGCAGTGCGTTTTCTAGCGGGGGGAGCACAGATACGCAGTATTTT. This codes for CSAFSSGGSTDTQYF.

The chain couples TRBV20-1 to TRBJ2-7; D ambiguous. Trimming pared 0 bases from V and 2 bases from J, leaving 11 bases between. Germline CDR1 DFQATT, CDR2 SNEGSKA (reference sequence). This CDR3 contains 14 residues. The CDR3 DNA reads as TGCAGTGCTAGAGATCACCTAGGTACCTACGAGCAGTACTTC. It translates to CSARDHLGTYEQYF.

The gene calls are TRBV15 and TRBJ1-2, with 7 nucleotides matching TRBD1. Germline-derived CDR1 and CDR2 are LNHNV and YYDKDF (reference sequence). This CDR3 region has 15 residues. Trimming took 0 bases from V and 6 from J; bases not matched to a gene: 7. CDR3 sequence (DNA): TGTGCCACCAGCAGAGATCGACAGGGAATCCATGGCTACACCTTC. Translated, it gives CATSRDRQGIHGYTF.

The genes are TRBV6-5 and TRBJ1-2; 10 bases are a match to TRBD1. The CDR3 totals 16 residues. Germline values: CDR1 MNHEY, CDR2 SVGAGI. The V and J ends lost 2 bases and 4 bases, in that order; junction bases with no gene match: 7. The CDR3 loop reads CASSYRGQGGRYGYTF. The CDR3 DNA is TGTGCCAGCAGTTACCGTGGACAGGGGGGCCGCTATGGCTACACCTTC.

This clonotype turned up a few times. The chain uses TRBV6-1 and TRBJ1-2; no definite D call. V was trimmed by 0 bases and J by 2 bases, leaving 7 bases between them. Germline values: CDR1 MNHNS, CDR2 SASEGT. The CDR3 consists of 14 residues. The CDR3 is CASSEAAGNYGYTF. The CDR3 coding sequence is TGTGCCAGCAGTGAAGCGGCGGGGAACTATGGCTACACCTTC.

The chain employs TRBV4-2 and TRBJ2-1; D might be TRBD1 (6 bases). CDR3 length: 15 amino acids. Trimming removed 1 base at V and 8 bases at J, with 15 bases between. Per germline, CDR1 LGHNA and CDR2 YNFKEQ. As DNA, the CDR3 is TGTGCCAGCAGCCAAGTACGACAGGTCGACGATGAGCAGTTCTTC. It codes for CASSQVRQVDDEQFF.

The chain combines TRBV12-5 with TRBJ2-7; D unclear. V dropped 0 bases and J dropped 1 base, with 10 bases sitting between them. Per the germline V gene, CDR1 is LGHNT and CDR2 is FRNRAP. This CDR3 contains 15 residues. This CDR3 reads CASGLVTPYSYEQYF. The CDR3 DNA reads as TGTGCTAGTGGTTTGGTAACTCCCTATTCCTACGAGCAGTACTTC.

This clonotype was seen a handful of times. The chain combines TRBV25-1 with TRBJ2-5; D ambiguous. The V and J ends lost 0 bases and 6 bases respectively, with 5 bases between them. The CDR3 consists of 12 residues. Germline values: CDR1 MGHDK, CDR2 SYGVNS. The CDR3 sequence: CASSEYVKTQYF. The CDR3 DNA sequence: TGTGCCAGCAGTGAATATGTTAAGACCCAGTACTTC.

The rearrangement uses TRBV6-1 and TRBJ2-3, with D possibly TRBD2 on 6 matching bases. Germline CDR1 MNHNS, CDR2 SASEGT. The CDR3 contains 14 residues. V lost 3 bases to trimming and J lost 2 bases, with 9 bases between them. DNA of the CDR3: TGTGCCAGCAGTGACGGACTAACCACAGATACGCAGTATTTT. It translates to CASSDGLTTDTQYF.

This chain uses TRBV20-1 with TRBJ2-4; D tentatively fits TRBD1 or TRBD2 (5 bases each). V lost 5 bases and J 6 bases, leaving 11 bases between the germline ends. The CDR3 contains 12 residues. Germline V gene lookup returns CDR1 DFQATT and CDR2 SNEGSKA (reference sequence). CDR3 sequence reads: CSAPGPTNIQYF. The CDR3 DNA follows: TGCAGTGCTCCGGGACCTACAAACATTCAGTACTTC.

This clonotype appeared a few times. The rearrangement uses TRBV6-6 and TRBJ2-1; 7 nucleotides line up with TRBD1. V gave up 6 bases and J gave up 10 bases; unmatched junction bases: 6. From germline, CDR1 is MNHNY and CDR2 SVGAGI (reference sequence). CDR3 length equals 12 residues. This CDR3 reads CASSRQGWEQFF. The CDR3 coding sequence is TGTGCCAGCAGCCGACAGGGCTGGGAGCAGTTCTTC.

This chain joins TRBV27 and TRBJ2-6, with D uncertain. Trimming removed 0 bases at V and 2 bases at J, with 5 bases between. Germline loops: CDR1 MNHEY, CDR2 SMNVEV (reference sequence). This CDR3 is 15 amino acids long. This CDR3 reads CASSLSGTGANVLTF. The DNA of the CDR3 is TGTGCCAGCAGTTTATCGGGGACTGGGGCCAACGTCCTGACTTTC. The full variable domain, rest sourced from reference TRBV27 and TRBJ2-6, is EAQVTQNPRYLITVTGKKLTVTCSQNMNHEYMSWYRQDPGLGLRQIYYSMNVEVTDKGDVPEGYKVSRKEKRNFPLILESPSPNQTSLYFCASSLSGTGANVLTFGAGSRLTVL.